This T cell receptor (beta chain) was profiled in a study of PD-1 blockade in classical Hodgkin lymphoma (dated by TCRdb to the early 2020s). Regarding the study in general: Nivolumab dosing was 3 mg/kg intravenously every 2 weeks, continuing until either disease progression or unacceptable toxicity. The study used TCR beta sequencing and CyTOF to define a peripheral blood immune signature of response to PD-1 blockade in classical Hodgkin lymphoma.

Genomic DNA was extracted with the Qiagen DNeasy kit from unsorted PBMCs and from negatively selected CD4+ and CD8+ fractions. TCR beta CDR3 regions were amplified by immunoSEQ multiplex PCR using primers annealing to V and J segments. Amplification bias was minimized using a synthetic immune receptor repertoire, and residual bias was removed computationally after sequencing. In the source study's methods: Custom Python scripts were used to quantify repertoire diversity as the Shannon entropy index. The unsorted, CD4+ and CD8+ repertoires were each analyzed separately, with the exception of combined analyses, where CD4+ and CD8+ sequences were merged in silico. A clone counted as expanded when the clone's frequency after treatment rose at least 2-fold relative to C1D1, and clones undetected at baseline were given a pseudocount of 0.5. Clones with 0 or 1 copy at C1D1 were defined as singleton clones, while clones with 2 or more copies were defined as non-singleton clones. By matching protein sequences in sorted samples from the same patient, clones expanded in unsorted samples were annotated as CD4+, CD8+ or unknown. Wilcoxon tests on paired samples were used to test diversity changes from C1D1 to C4D1. Imported from immuneACCESS, the table was reduced by TCRdb to in-frame sequences with V and J called. These copies leave out some clones; in studies compared against another copy, an unresolved V gene accounts for under half, and the cause of the remainder is not known. Clone size and the V and J calls come from that table; the DNA yielded D and trimming. This sample comprises 46,000 or so clones, around 78% of them detected only once. The top ten hold roughly 35% of the sample.

The research as a whole found: Baseline TCR diversity was reported to be lower in newly diagnosed patients than in healthy donors and to be lower still in relapsed/refractory patients. By C4D1, a significant rise was seen in CD4+ TCR diversity but not in CD8+ TCR diversity (p=0.0027 vs p=0.16), and the rise was most apparent among complete responders (p=0.02). Only a single clinical trial cohort was studied, and what caused the repertoire differences, possibly disease activity or prior therapy, remained undefined. Lower diversity was seen in patients whose nivolumab began less than 1 year after ASCT, and these patients were left out of later analyses so that immune reconstitution would not confound the results. Trial patients achieving complete response had baseline diversity similar to newly diagnosed patients, whereas partial responders and progressors had significantly lower diversity.

For this chain, trimming is 8 bases at the V end and 5 bases at the J end, and the number of junction bases without a gene match is 9. Taken from cysteine to phenylalanine, the CDR3 has 14 residues. Left in the record is the CDR3 DNA by itself, 42 bases read in frame from the first base. Per the germline V gene, SNHLY is the CDR1 and FYNNEI is the CDR2. In regard to this clone: The antigen it binds to is not known. Base qualities are not provided; no much larger clone lies one nucleotide away.

The time point tag for this specimen amounts to: cycle 4 day 1 (C4D1), after less than 7 weeks of nivolumab. Relapse after autologous stem cell transplantation had occurred in all trial patients, and cohorts A, B and C were distinguished by prior brentuximab vedotin exposure. A total of 56 patients with relapsed/refractory classical Hodgkin lymphoma made up the trial cohort, and each patient's best overall response was complete response, partial response or progressive disease. In the multi-cohort phase II CheckMate 205 trial, trial patients received single-agent nivolumab. Best overall response was determined by an independent review committee according to the 2007 International Working Group response criteria. Trial PBMCs were collected just before the start of nivolumab (C1D1) and during therapy at cycle 2 day 1 and cycle 4 day 1. After peripheral blood was drawn into 8 mL Vacutainer Cell Preparation Tubes, PBMCs were isolated by centrifugation and then cryopreserved.

The TCR originated in a human donor with classical Hodgkin lymphoma. This chain is built from TRBV2 and TRBJ2-5; 9 bases in between match TRBD2. This sample comprised peripheral blood mononuclear cells (PBMCs), obtained before the fourth cycle of nivolumab. The CDR3 reads CASDVSGGGETQYF. At the DNA level, the sequence is TGTGCCAGCGACGTTAGCGGGGGTGGGGAGACCCAGTACTTC.